A selection of T cell receptor beta chains follows, all from one sample in a study of T-cell memory formation after mild COVID-19. TCRdb itself ran the 5' RACE reads through MiXCR, one entry per CDR3 protein. The data show around 420,000 distinct CDR3 sequences, 20% to 25% seen once. Sequenced input: PBMCs or a T cell subset sorted from them (not recorded which). Every receptor here comes from an adult woman who had mild COVID-19 (a few samples of this study predate the infection). Cell type and time point are not known. Both conserved end residues are part of each CDR3. D genes are given only for firm matches. Some rows mark clone size as missing; the rest say once, few, many or name a class of expanded clone.

v_gene	abundance	d_gene	len	j_gene	CDR3nt	CDR3aa
TRBV7-9	few	.	15	TRBJ2-5	TGTGCCAGCAGCTTAGGTTCTCTTTCCCAAGAGACCCAGTACTTC	CASSLGSLSQETQYF
TRBV20-1	few	.	13	TRBJ2-7	TGCAGTGCTAGGAGGGGAAGTGACTACGAGCAGTACTTC	CSARRGSDYEQYF
TRBV5-1	.	.	17	TRBJ2-2	TGCGCCAGCAGCTTGGCCTTGCAGCGGCTAAACACCGGGGAGCTGTTTTTT	CASSLALQRLNTGELFF
TRBV9	.	TRBD1	16	TRBJ2-5	TGTGCCAGCAGCGTAGAACTTACAGGGGAAGAAGAGACCCAGTACTTC	CASSVELTGEEETQYF
TRBV20-1	few	.	12	TRBJ2-7	TGCAGTGCTAGAGATTTTGGATACGAGCAGTACTTC	CSARDFGYEQYF
TRBV7-9	.	.	12	TRBJ2-7	TGTGCCAGCGGCAGGAGGGCCTACGAGCAGTACTTC	CASGRRAYEQYF
TRBV12-3/TRBV12-4	.	.	12	TRBJ1-6	TGTGCCAGCAGCGAGTCGAATTCACCCCTCCACTTT	CASSESNSPLHF
TRBV7-9	.	.	15	TRBJ2-7	TGTGCCAGCAGCTTAGCGGTTGGACAATATGACGAGCAGTACTTC	CASSLAVGQYDEQYF
TRBV7-2	.	.	16	TRBJ2-5	TGTGCCAGCAGCCCACCCTGGGACCCAGCCCTGGGGACCCAGTACTTC	CASSPPWDPALGTQYF
TRBV5-1	few	.	14	TRBJ1-1	TGCGCCAGCACCAGCGGCGGGGGCTACACTGAAGCTTTCTTT	CASTSGGGYTEAFF
TRBV10-3	.	.	13	TRBJ2-2	TGTGCCATCATCGCAGGGAAAACCGGGGAGCTGTTTTTT	CAIIAGKTGELFF
TRBV5-1	.	.	15	TRBJ2-2	TGCGCCAGCAGCATGGCAGGGGTGAACACCGGGGAGCTGTTTTTT	CASSMAGVNTGELFF
TRBV4-1	few	.	13	TRBJ2-1	TGCGCCAGCAGCCAACCGAGGCCCAATGAGCAGTTCTTC	CASSQPRPNEQFF
TRBV12-3/TRBV12-4	few	.	14	TRBJ2-5	TGTGCCAGCAGTTTGGAGGTTGTCCAAGAGACCCAGTACTTC	CASSLEVVQETQYF
TRBV6-5	few	.	12	TRBJ2-7	TGTGCCAGCAGTTACGATACTGCCGAGCAGTACTTC	CASSYDTAEQYF
TRBV5-1	.	.	14	TRBJ2-3	TGCGCCAGCGGGGGCGGACTTAGCACAGATACGCAGTATTTT	CASGGGLSTDTQYF
TRBV15	.	TRBD2	15	TRBJ2-1	TGTGCCACCATCGAACGAGCGGGAGCCTACAATGAGCAGTTCTTC	CATIERAGAYNEQFF
TRBV19	few	TRBD2	15	TRBJ2-4	TGTGCCAGTAGTTCCACCACTAGCGGGAGTCACATTCAGTACTTC	CASSSTTSGSHIQYF
TRBV3-1	.	.	14	TRBJ1-1	TGTGCCAGCAGCCAAGCGGCAGGGTACACTGAAGCTTTCTTT	CASSQAAGYTEAFF
TRBV7-9	few	.	15	TRBJ2-2	TGTGCCAGCAGCCTTAGGCCGGGACAAACCGGGGAGCTGTTTTTT	CASSLRPGQTGELFF
TRBV21-1	.	.	19	TRBJ2-3	TGTGCCAGCAGCAAAAGGGTGACTAGCGGGATAACTAGCACAGATACGCAGTATTTT	CASSKRVTSGITSTDTQYF
TRBV7-3	.	.	12	TRBJ2-7	TGTGCCAGCAGCTCTCCAGGGGGGGAGCAGTACTTC	CASSSPGGEQYF
TRBV5-6	few	TRBD2	15	TRBJ2-3	TGTGCCAGCAGCTTCGGGAGGGCCAGCACAGATACGCAGTATTTT	CASSFGRASTDTQYF
TRBV7-9	.	.	14	TRBJ2-1	TGTGCCAGCAGCCCGCCGGGGAGGGGGAATGAGCAGTTCTTC	CASSPPGRGNEQFF
TRBV12-3/TRBV12-4	few	TRBD1	17	TRBJ1-1	TGTGCCAGCCGAACCTACGTTAGGGACAGATCGAACACTGAAGCTTTCTTT	CASRTYVRDRSNTEAFF
TRBV6-5	few	TRBD2	13	TRBJ2-2	TGTGCCAGCAGGGCGGGGGGCACCGGGGAGCTGTTTTTT	CASRAGGTGELFF
TRBV25-1	few	.	13	TRBJ1-2	TGTGCCAGCAGTGATCGGTATCTCTATGGCTACACCTTC	CASSDRYLYGYTF
TRBV7-2	.	.	18	TRBJ2-1	TGTGCCAGCAGCTTAGTCGGGTTGGCGGGACAAAGAGGAGCTGAGCAGTTCTTC	CASSLVGLAGQRGAEQFF
TRBV7-9	.	.	14	TRBJ1-1	TGTGCCAGCAGCCTACCCCGACTGAACACTGAAGCTTTCTTT	CASSLPRLNTEAFF
TRBV7-2	.	TRBD1	15	TRBJ2-7	TGTGCCAGCAGCTCGAGGACAGGGGGAATCTACGAGCAGTACTTC	CASSSRTGGIYEQYF
TRBV6-7	few	.	17	TRBJ1-2	TGTGCCAGCATCCGGGGCCGAGACAGGACACCTAACTATGGCTACACCTTC	CASIRGRDRTPNYGYTF
TRBV12-3/TRBV12-4	.	.	14	TRBJ2-1	TGTGCCACATCAGGGGGGGGCTCGAGGAATGAGCAGTTCTTC	CATSGGGSRNEQFF
TRBV24-1	.	TRBD2	15	TRBJ2-5	TGTGCCACCAGTGATCTGGGGACTAGCCAAGAGACCCAGTACTTC	CATSDLGTSQETQYF
TRBV7-9	few	TRBD1	14	TRBJ1-2	TGTGCCAGCAGCTTCAGACAGGGGATCTATGGCTACACCTTC	CASSFRQGIYGYTF
TRBV12-3/TRBV12-4	.	.	12	TRBJ1-2	TGTGCCAGCAGTCCCGGGCTGTGGGGCTACACCTTC	CASSPGLWGYTF
TRBV4-2	.	.	14	TRBJ2-3	TGTGCCAGCAGCCACAAAGGCGTGACAGATACGCAGTATTTT	CASSHKGVTDTQYF
TRBV7-9	.	.	11	TRBJ1-2	TGTGCCAGCAGCCCCGAGCGGGGCTACACCTTC	CASSPERGYTF
TRBV11-2	.	.	11	TRBJ2-1	TGTGCCAGCAGCAACTCCAATGAGCAGTTCTTC	CASSNSNEQFF
TRBV29-1	.	TRBD1	14	TRBJ1-1	TGCAGCGCCGGACAGGGATCATTTAACACTGAAGCTTTCTTT	CSAGQGSFNTEAFF
TRBV6-5	.	TRBD2	17	TRBJ2-1	TGTGCCAGCAGTTACCAGACTAGCGGGAGCTCCTACAATGAGCAGTTCTTC	CASSYQTSGSSYNEQFF
TRBV7-7	.	TRBD2	15	TRBJ2-3	TGTGCCAGCAGCGGGACTAGCGGACCGACAGATACGCAGTATTTT	CASSGTSGPTDTQYF
TRBV5-1	.	.	13	TRBJ1-1	TGCGCCAGCACTATGAATGGCTACACTGAAGCTTTCTTT	CASTMNGYTEAFF
TRBV2	.	.	13	TRBJ2-1	TGTGCCAGCGGACGCAGCTCCTACAATGAGCAGTTCTTC	CASGRSSYNEQFF
TRBV18	.	TRBD2	14	TRBJ2-7	TGTGCCAGCTCGCTAACTAGCGGGAGAAACGAGCAGTACTTC	CASSLTSGRNEQYF
TRBV5-1	few	.	13	TRBJ2-7	TGCGCCAGCAGCTTGCACGAATTCTACGAGCAGTACTTC	CASSLHEFYEQYF